These T cell receptor beta chains were read from a single sample in a study of blood T cell repertoires in COVID-19. The protocol was immunoSEQ multiplex PCR, while the TCRdb copy is restricted to in-frame clones and leaves out a portion. The data contain hundreds of thousands of clones, 85% of them seen just once; the ten biggest clones take up approximately 8.6%. Sequenced: PBMCs or T cells enriched from blood (not recorded which). The source is a woman aged 50 to 60 with acute COVID-19. Each CDR3 is given with its conserved first and last residue. D genes are given only for firm matches. Clone size appears in some rows only: once, few, many, or a class for an expanded clone.

J	D	size	V	DNA	CDR3
TRBJ2-7	-	-	TRBV6-2/TRBV6-3	TGTGCCAGCAGTTATCTCGCAGGGGTCTACGAGCAGTACTTC	CASSYLAGVYEQYF
TRBJ1-3	-	-	TRBV7-9	TGTGCCAGCAGCTTGGGGGGAGAAAACACCATATATTTT	CASSLGGENTIYF
TRBJ1-1	TRBD1	once	TRBV7-8	TGTGCCAGCAGCCAACGACAGGGTGACACTGAAGCTTTCTTT	CASSQRQGDTEAFF
TRBJ2-3	-	-	TRBV19	TGTGCCAGTAGTATAGGGGCTTTCGGTGCAGATACGCAGTATTTT	CASSIGAFGADTQYF
TRBJ2-7	-	-	TRBV21-1	TGTGCCAGCAGCAAAGCCTGGGTAGCGGTGGTCTACGAGCAGTACTTC	CASSKAWVAVVYEQYF
TRBJ2-5	TRBD1	-	TRBV4-1	TGCGCCAGCAGCCCTGGGACAGCCGACCAAGAGACCCAGTACTTC	CASSPGTADQETQYF
TRBJ1-3	-	-	TRBV10-3	TGTGCCATCAGTGCCCGGGCGGACACTGGAAACACCATATATTTT	CAISARADTGNTIYF
TRBJ1-1	-	-	TRBV7-9	TGTGCCAGCAGCTTCACGAGTGGCACTGAAGCTTTCTTT	CASSFTSGTEAFF
TRBJ2-5	-	-	TRBV3-1/TRBV3-2	TGTGCCAGCAGCCAGAACAAAGGTAGCGGGACCCAGTACTTC	CASSQNKGSGTQYF
TRBJ1-1	-	-	TRBV6-5	TGTGCCAGCAGTCCACCAGGGTCTAGTGAAGCTTTCTTT	CASSPPGSSEAFF
TRBJ1-6	-	once	TRBV7-6	TGTGCCAGCAGGCCTCTCAGCTCCTATAATTCACCCCTCCACTTT	CASRPLSSYNSPLHF
TRBJ2-1	TRBD2	-	TRBV7-9	TGTGCCAGCAGCCAAAGCGGGGGGGCGACGAATGAGCAGTTCTTC	CASSQSGGATNEQFF
TRBJ2-7	-	-	TRBV7-2	TGTGCCAGCAGCCCTTGGACTTCTTCCTACGAGCAGTACTTC	CASSPWTSSYEQYF
TRBJ2-1	TRBD2	-	TRBV27	TGTGCCAGCAGTTTATGGGAAGCGGGGGGATACAATGAGCAGTTCTTC	CASSLWEAGGYNEQFF
TRBJ2-2	-	-	TRBV29-1	TGCAGCGTTGGGTCAGGCACCGGGGAGCTGTTTTTT	CSVGSGTGELFF
TRBJ1-2	-	-	TRBV3-1/TRBV3-2	TGTGCCAGCAGCGCAGACAGGCTCTATGGCTACACCTTC	CASSADRLYGYTF
TRBJ1-1	-	few	TRBV12-3/TRBV12-4	TGTGCCAGCAGTTATAGCCACACTGAAGCTTTCTTT	CASSYSHTEAFF
TRBJ2-3	TRBD2	-	TRBV16	TGTGCCAGCAGCCGGGAGACTAGCCAGTATTTT	CASSRETSQYF
TRBJ2-3	TRBD1	-	TRBV19	TGTGCCAGTAGTATAGTAGGACAGGCCACAGATACGCAGTATTTT	CASSIVGQATDTQYF
TRBJ2-2	TRBD1	-	TRBV5-1	TGCGCCAGCAGCCCGGGACAGGGGGTTAGGGAGCTGTTTTTT	CASSPGQGVRELFF